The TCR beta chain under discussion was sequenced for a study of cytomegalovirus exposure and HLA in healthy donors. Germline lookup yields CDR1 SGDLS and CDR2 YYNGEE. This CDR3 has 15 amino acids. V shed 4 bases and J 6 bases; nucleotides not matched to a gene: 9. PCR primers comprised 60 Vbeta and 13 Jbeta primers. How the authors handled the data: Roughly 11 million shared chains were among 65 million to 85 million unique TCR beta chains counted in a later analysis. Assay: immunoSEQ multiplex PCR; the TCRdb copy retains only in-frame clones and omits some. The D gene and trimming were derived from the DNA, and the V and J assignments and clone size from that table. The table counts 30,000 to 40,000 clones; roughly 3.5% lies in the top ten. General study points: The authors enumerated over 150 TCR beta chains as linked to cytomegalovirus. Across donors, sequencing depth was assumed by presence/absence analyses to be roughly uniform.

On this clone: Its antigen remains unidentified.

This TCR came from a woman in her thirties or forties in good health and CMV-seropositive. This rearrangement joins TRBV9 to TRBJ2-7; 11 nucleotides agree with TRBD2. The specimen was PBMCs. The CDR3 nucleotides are TGTGCCAGCAGCCCGGTAGCGGGAGGGCAGGCCGAGCAGTACTTC. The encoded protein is CASSPVAGGQAEQYF.